In its sample, the clone carrying this T cell receptor beta chain was seen a few times. Its antigen is not identified. These data come from a study of CD8+CD57+ T cells in acquired aplastic anemia. Study-level background: When averaged, DNA from sorted CD4+ and CD8+ cells came to approximately 3.2 ug. Overall study findings and caveats: Patients and controls shared about 27 CD8+ CDR3 sequences. In CD8+ cells, Simpson's diversity showed no significant difference between patients and controls.

It was genomic DNA that served as the template for profiling TCR beta VDJ and CDR3. TCRdb fed the reads into MiXCR, producing one record per CDR3 protein. This sample has about 250,000 distinct CDR3 sequences; around 43% occur once, and the top ten carry 6.5% to 10%. An expansion of CD8+CD57+ cells by flow cytometry had been shown in patients chosen for sequencing. Among the patients, all had severe acquired aplastic anemia. This CDR3 is 13 amino acids long. Germline CDR1 is ENHRY and CDR2 is SYGVKD. V lost 10 bases, J lost 2 bases, and 11 bases lay in between. Sequenced input: sorted CD4+, CD8+, or CD8+CD57+ T cells (not recorded which) from PBMCs. This sequence originates from a human donor with aplastic anemia. This chain joins TRBV10-3 and TRBJ2-2; a weak D match, TRBD1 (7 bases). CDR3 bases: TGTGCCACGGGGGACAGCAACACCGGGGAGCTGTTTTTT. Its translation: CATGDSNTGELFF.